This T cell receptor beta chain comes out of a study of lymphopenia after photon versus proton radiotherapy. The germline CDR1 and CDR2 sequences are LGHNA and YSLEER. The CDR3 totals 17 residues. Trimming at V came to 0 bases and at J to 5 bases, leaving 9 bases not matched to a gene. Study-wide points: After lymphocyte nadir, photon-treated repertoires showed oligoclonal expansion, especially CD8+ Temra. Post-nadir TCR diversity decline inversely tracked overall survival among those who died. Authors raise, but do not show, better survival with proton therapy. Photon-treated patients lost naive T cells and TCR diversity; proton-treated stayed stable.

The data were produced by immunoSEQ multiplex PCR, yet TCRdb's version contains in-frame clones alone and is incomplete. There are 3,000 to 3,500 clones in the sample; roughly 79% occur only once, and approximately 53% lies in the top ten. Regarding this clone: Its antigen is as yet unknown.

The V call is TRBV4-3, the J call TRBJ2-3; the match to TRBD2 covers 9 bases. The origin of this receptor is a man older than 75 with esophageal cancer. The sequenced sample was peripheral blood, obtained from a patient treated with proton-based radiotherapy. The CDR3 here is CASSQEGRGGAVDTQYF. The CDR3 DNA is TGCGCCAGCAGCCAAGAAGGCCGCGGGGGGGCAGTAGATACGCAGTATTTT.